This TCR beta chain was recovered during a study of cytomegalovirus exposure and HLA in healthy donors. Overall study: Most donors, about 77% of approximately 400 genotyped, fell in the Caucasian-associated ancestry cluster.

The CDR3 spans 19 residues. In germline, CDR1 is SGDLS, CDR2 YYNGEE. The trim removed 0 bases at V and 5 bases at J, leaving 14 bases unmatched. The PCR ran on 60 Vbeta and 13 Jbeta primers. Clones were read by immunoSEQ multiplex PCR, and TCRdb kept only the in-frame ones, dropping some. The sample lists 150,000 to 160,000 clones, approximately 80% occurring once. About this clone itself: Its antigen is undetermined.

Findings and limits, study-wide: 16,951 TCR beta sequences were associated with HLA alleles at 0.05 false discovery rate in a later analysis.

The receptor was isolated from a woman between 45 and 60 years old in good health and CMV-seropositive. The gene calls are TRBV9 and TRBJ2-2; 9 positions match TRBD1. The sequencing sample was made of PBMCs. The CDR3 DNA reads TGTGCCAGCAGCGTAGCGCCGGGGTTGGGACAGGGTGGTACCGGGGAGCTGTTTTTT. Its protein product is CASSVAPGLGQGGTGELFF.